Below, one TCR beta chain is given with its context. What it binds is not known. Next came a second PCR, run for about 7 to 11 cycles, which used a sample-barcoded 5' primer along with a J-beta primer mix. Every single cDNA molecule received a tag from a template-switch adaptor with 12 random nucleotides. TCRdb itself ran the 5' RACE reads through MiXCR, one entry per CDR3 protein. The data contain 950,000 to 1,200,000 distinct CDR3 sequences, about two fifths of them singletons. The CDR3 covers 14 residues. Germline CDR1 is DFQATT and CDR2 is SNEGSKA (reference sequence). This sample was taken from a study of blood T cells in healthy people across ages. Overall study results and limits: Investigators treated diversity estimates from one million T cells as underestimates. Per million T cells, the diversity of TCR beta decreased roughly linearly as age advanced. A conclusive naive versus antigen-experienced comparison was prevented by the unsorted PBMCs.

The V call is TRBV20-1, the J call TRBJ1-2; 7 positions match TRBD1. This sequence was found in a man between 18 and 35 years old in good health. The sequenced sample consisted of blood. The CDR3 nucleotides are TGCAGCCTTCCCCCGCAGGGGGTAGTGAATGGCTACACCTTC. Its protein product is CSLPPQGVVNGYTF.